The 11 T cell receptor beta chains in this list originate from one sample, sequenced in a study of early T cells in non-severe SARS-CoV-2 infection. A single record per CDR3 protein comes from TCRdb applying MiXCR to the 5' RACE reads. The sample includes more than 75,000 distinct CDR3 sequences, 13% of them seen just once. Specimen: whole blood. The receptors derive from an adult who was a healthcare worker with PCR-confirmed SARS-CoV-2 infection or an uninfected control (not recorded which).

CDR3 region: CASSPRGVGYTDTQYF. As DNA, the CDR3 is TGCGCCAGCAGCCCCCGGGGTGTCGGCTACACAGATACGCAGTATTTT. V and J are TRBV5-1 and TRBJ2-3, with a possible D match to TRBD2 (5 bases). CDR1 SGHRS and CDR2 YFSETQ come from the germline V gene. V lost 4 bases, J lost 2 bases, and 17 bases lay in between. CDR3 length equals 16 residues.

This clonotype was observed at least ten times. The chain links TRBV30 to TRBJ1-6, with a weak D call TRBD1 (6 bases). The CDR3 is 17 residues long. Germline CDR1 and CDR2: GTSNPN and SVGIG (reference sequence). V shed 0 bases and J shed 4 bases, with 16 bases lying between them. In nucleotides, the CDR3 is TGTGCCTGGAGTGTATTTTTAGGGGGGAGGTATAATTCACCCCTCCACTTT. Its translation: CAWSVFLGGRYNSPLHF.

This clonotype was observed a handful of times. The chain joins TRBV19 to TRBJ1-4, with TRBD1 matching 7 bases. The CDR3 loop spans 14 amino acids. Per the germline V gene, CDR1 is LNHDA and CDR2 is SQIVND (reference sequence). V lost 6 bases, J lost 8 bases, and 9 bases stayed unmatched. The DNA of the CDR3 is TGTGCCAGTAGGACCCAGGGACAGCGGGAAAAACTGTTTTTT. Protein product: CASRTQGQREKLFF. Combining the CDR3 with reference TRBV19 and TRBJ1-4 gives the whole variable domain DGGITQSPKYLFRKEGQNVTLSCEQNLNHDAMYWYRQDPGQGLRLIYYSQIVNDFQKGDIAEGYSVSREKKESFPLTVTSAQKNPTAFYLCASRTQGQREKLFFGSGTQLSVL.

The chain couples TRBV2 to TRBJ2-5; possibly TRBD1 for D (6 bases). Trimming stripped 6 bases from V and 4 bases from J, with 24 bases between. The CDR3 has 17 residues. Looked up from germline, CDR1 is SNHLY and CDR2 is FYNNEI. In DNA form, the CDR3 reads TGTGCCAGCAGCAAAACTAACAGGGTATACTTGGTAGAGACCCAGTACTTC. Residues: CASSKTNRVYLVETQYF.

In this sample, this clonotype turned up many times. The rearrangement joins TRBV7-9 to TRBJ1-5; a weak D match, TRBD1 (6 bases). The V end lost 5 bases, the J end lost 7 bases, and 15 bases lay between the germline ends. CDR3 size: 14 residues. CDR1 and CDR2 from the germline V gene are SEHNR and FQNEAQ (reference sequence). The CDR3 protein is CASSLQGEKQPQHF. The DNA for the CDR3 is TGTGCCAGCAGCCTACAGGGAGAGAAACAGCCCCAGCATTTT.

The chain is built from TRBV2 and TRBJ2-3; 10 nucleotides match TRBD2. The trim removed 9 bases at V and 2 bases at J, leaving 5 bases unmatched. CDR3 length: 14 residues. Germline V lookup: CDR1 SNHLY, CDR2 FYNNEI. As DNA, the CDR3 is TGTGCCAGAGAGCTAGCGGGGGCCACAGATACGCAGTATTTT. Protein product: CARELAGATDTQYF.

As regards this clonotype: This may come from a read error, since a much larger clone is one base off. Here the CDR3 reads CACSPGTDTQYF. The CDR3 nucleotides read TGTGCCTGCAGCCCTGGCACAGATACGCAGTATTTT. The chain combines TRBV21-1 with TRBJ2-3. TRBV21-1 is an annotated pseudogene. This CDR3 is 12 amino acids long.

This clonotype was detected only a few times. The V call is TRBV29-1, the J call TRBJ2-1; D unclear. The length of the CDR3 is 16 residues. The V end was cut by 3 bases, the J end by 4 bases, with 19 bases between. Per germline, CDR1 SQVTM and CDR2 ANQGSEA. The CDR3 loop is CSVDLARPTPYNEQFF. In DNA form, the CDR3 reads TGCAGCGTTGACCTGGCACGGCCTACCCCTTACAATGAGCAGTTCTTC.

This clonotype was recorded at least ten times. The gene calls are TRBV20-1 and TRBJ1-2; tentative D call: TRBD1 (5 bases). CDR3 length equals 12 residues. The V end was cut by 3 bases, the J end by 4 bases, with 9 bases between. The germline CDR1 and CDR2 sequences are DFQATT and SNEGSKA (reference sequence). CDR3 coding DNA: TGCAGTGCTAGCCAGGGACCCTATGGCTACACCTTC. Translating gives CSASQGPYGYTF.

This clonotype showed up many times. The chain's CDR3 is CSVGLAGGTDTQYF. DNA for the CDR3: TGCAGCGTTGGCCTAGCGGGGGGCACAGATACGCAGTATTTT. This chain joins TRBV29-1 and TRBJ2-3; the match to TRBD2 covers 10 bases. The CDR3 covers 14 residues. V shed 4 bases, J shed 1 base, and the junction held 2 bases outside the gene matches. The V gene's germline CDR1 is SQVTM and CDR2 ANQGSEA.

The table lists this clonotype with a few counts. This chain uses TRBV20-1 with TRBJ1-6; no reliable D call. CDR3 length equals 13 residues. The germline V and J ends were trimmed by 2 bases and 7 bases, with 9 bases remaining between them. Germline V gives CDR1 DFQATT, CDR2 SNEGSKA (reference sequence). This CDR3 is CSARLARNSPLHF. In DNA form, the CDR3 reads TGCAGTGCTAGATTGGCTAGGAATTCACCCCTCCACTTT.